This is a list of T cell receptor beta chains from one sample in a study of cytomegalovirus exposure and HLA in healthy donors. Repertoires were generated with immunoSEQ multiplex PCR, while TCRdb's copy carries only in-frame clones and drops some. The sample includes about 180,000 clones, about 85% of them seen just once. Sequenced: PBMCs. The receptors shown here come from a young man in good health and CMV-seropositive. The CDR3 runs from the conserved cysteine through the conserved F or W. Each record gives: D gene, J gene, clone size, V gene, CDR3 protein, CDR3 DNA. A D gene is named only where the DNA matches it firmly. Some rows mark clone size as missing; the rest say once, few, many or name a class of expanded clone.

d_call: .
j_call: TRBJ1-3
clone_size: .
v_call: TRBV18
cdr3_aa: CASSPPSGGNTIYF
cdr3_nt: TGTGCCAGCTCACCTCCCTCAGGAGGAAACACCATATATTTT

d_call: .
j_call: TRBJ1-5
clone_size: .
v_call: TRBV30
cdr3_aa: CAWTLGAGQPQHF
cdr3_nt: TGTGCCTGGACTTTGGGGGCGGGTCAGCCCCAGCATTTT

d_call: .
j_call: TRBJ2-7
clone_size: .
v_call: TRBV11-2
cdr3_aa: CASSLDRGSGRLYF
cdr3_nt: TGTGCCAGCAGCTTAGACCGAGGTAGCGGTAGACTGTACTTC

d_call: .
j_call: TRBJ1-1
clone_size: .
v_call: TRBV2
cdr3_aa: CASSVIGGGTEAFF
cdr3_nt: TGTGCCAGCAGTGTCATAGGGGGGGGCACTGAAGCTTTCTTT

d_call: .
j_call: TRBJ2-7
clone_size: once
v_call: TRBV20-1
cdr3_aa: CSARGQYEQYF
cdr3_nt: TGCAGTGCTAGAGGACAGTACGAGCAGTACTTC

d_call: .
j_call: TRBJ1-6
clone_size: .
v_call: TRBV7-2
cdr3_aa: CASSLSAGRSSYNSPLHF
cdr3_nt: TGTGCCAGCAGCTTATCGGCAGGGAGGAGCTCCTATAATTCACCCCTCCACTTT

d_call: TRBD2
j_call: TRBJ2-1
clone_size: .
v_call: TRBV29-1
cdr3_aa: CSVPQRDYNEQFF
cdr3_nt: TGCAGCGTTCCCCAGCGGGACTACAATGAGCAGTTCTTC

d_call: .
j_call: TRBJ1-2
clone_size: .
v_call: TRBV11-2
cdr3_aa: CASSSDVVHGYTF
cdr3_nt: TGTGCCAGCAGCTCAGACGTCGTCCATGGCTACACCTTC

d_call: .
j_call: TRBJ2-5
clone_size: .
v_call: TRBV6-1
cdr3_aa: CASSGGGRGIQETQYF
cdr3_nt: TGTGCCAGCAGTGGCGGGGGCAGGGGAATTCAGGAGACCCAGTACTTC

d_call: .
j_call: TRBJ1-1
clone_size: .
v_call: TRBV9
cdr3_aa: CASSVDVGGDTEAFF
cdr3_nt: TGTGCCAGCAGCGTAGATGTCGGGGGGGACACTGAAGCTTTCTTT

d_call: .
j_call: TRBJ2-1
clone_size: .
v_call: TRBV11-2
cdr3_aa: CASSLSVSEQFF
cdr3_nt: TGTGCCAGCAGCTTATCGGTTAGTGAGCAGTTCTTC

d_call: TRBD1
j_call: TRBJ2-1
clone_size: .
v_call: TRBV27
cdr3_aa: CASSLGQGFNEQFF
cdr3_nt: TGTGCCAGCAGCCTGGGACAGGGGTTCAATGAGCAGTTCTTC

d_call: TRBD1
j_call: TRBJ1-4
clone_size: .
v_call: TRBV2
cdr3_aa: CASRDRAGGEKLFF
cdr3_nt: TGTGCCAGCAGAGACAGGGCTGGGGGTGAAAAACTGTTTTTT

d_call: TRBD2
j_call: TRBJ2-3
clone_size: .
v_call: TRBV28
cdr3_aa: CASSSPWGTSGRALPDTQYF
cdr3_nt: TGTGCCAGCAGTTCCCCTTGGGGGACTAGCGGGAGGGCCCTCCCAGATACGCAGTATTTT

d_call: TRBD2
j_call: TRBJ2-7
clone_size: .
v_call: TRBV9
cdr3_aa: CASSETSGSSYEQYF
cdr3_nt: TGTGCCAGCAGCGAGACTAGCGGCTCTTCCTACGAGCAGTACTTC

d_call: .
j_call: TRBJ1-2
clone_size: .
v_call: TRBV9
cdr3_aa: CASSVGGRGYTF
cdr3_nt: TGTGCCAGCAGCGTAGGGGGCCGTGGCTACACCTTC

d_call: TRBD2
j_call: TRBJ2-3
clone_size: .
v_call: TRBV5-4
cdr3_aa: CASSHGLAENTDTQYF
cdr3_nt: TGTGCCAGCAGCCATGGCCTAGCGGAGAACACAGATACGCAGTATTTT

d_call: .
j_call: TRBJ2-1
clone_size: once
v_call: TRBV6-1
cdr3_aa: CASRSNTRSYNEQFF
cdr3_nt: TGTGCCAGCAGGTCTAATACTAGGTCCTACAATGAGCAGTTCTTC

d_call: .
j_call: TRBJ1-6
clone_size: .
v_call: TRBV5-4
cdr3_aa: CASSRDGSSYNSPLHF
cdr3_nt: TGTGCCAGCAGCCGGGACGGGAGCTCCTATAATTCACCCCTCCACTTT

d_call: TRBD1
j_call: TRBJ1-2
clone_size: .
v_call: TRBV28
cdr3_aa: CASSSRDRADYGYTF
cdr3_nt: TGTGCCAGCAGTTCCCGGGACAGGGCTGACTATGGCTACACCTTC

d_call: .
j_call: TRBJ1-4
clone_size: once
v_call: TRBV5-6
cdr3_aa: CASSLAGATNEKLFF
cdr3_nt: TGTGCCAGCAGCTTGGCCGGGGCAACTAATGAAAAACTGTTTTTT

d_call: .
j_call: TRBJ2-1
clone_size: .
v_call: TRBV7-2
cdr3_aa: CASSLVGNNEQFF
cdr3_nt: TGTGCCAGCAGCTTAGTCGGTAACAATGAGCAGTTCTTC

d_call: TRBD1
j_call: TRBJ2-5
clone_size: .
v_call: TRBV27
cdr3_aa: CASSSAGTEETQYF
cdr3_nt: TGTGCCAGCAGCTCCGCCGGGACAGAAGAGACCCAGTACTTC

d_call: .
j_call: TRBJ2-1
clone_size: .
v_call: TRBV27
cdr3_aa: CASSFVLPSAYNEQFF
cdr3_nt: TGTGCCAGCAGTTTTGTTCTGCCCTCAGCCTACAATGAGCAGTTCTTC

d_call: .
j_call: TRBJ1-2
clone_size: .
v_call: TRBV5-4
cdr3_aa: CASSPDGQYYGYTF
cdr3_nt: TGTGCCAGCAGCCCCGACGGACAGTACTATGGCTACACCTTC

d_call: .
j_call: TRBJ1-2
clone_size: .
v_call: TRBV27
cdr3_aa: CASSFARGPFGYTF
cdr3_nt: TGTGCCAGCAGTTTCGCTCGGGGTCCATTTGGCTACACCTTC

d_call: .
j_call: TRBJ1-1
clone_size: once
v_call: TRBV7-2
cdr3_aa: CASSVQGRTEAFF
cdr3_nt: TGTGCCAGCAGCGTACAGGGACGGACTGAAGCTTTCTTT

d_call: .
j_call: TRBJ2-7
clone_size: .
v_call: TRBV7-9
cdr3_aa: CASSTAQAASYEQYF
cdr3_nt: TGTGCCAGCAGCACAGCACAGGCTGCCTCCTACGAGCAGTACTTC

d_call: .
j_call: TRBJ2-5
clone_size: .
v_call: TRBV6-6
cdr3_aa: CASSAGSGETQYF
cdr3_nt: TGTGCCAGCAGCGCAGGGTCCGGAGAGACCCAGTACTTC

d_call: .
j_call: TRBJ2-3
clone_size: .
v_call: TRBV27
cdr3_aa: CASSLIGTDTQYF
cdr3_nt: TGTGCCAGCAGTTTAATCGGTACAGATACGCAGTATTTT

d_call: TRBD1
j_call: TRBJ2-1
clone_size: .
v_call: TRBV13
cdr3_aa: CASSFSTTGTDEQFF
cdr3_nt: TGTGCCAGCAGCTTTTCTACAACCGGGACAGATGAGCAGTTCTTC

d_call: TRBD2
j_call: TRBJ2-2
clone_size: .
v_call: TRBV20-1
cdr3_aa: CSAASGGELFF
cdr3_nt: TGCAGTGCTGCTAGCGGCGGGGAGCTGTTTTTT

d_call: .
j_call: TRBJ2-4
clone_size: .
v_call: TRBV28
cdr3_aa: CASSFQHPKRLAKNIQYF
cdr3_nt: TGTGCCAGCAGTTTTCAACACCCCAAGAGGTTAGCCAAAAACATTCAGTACTTC

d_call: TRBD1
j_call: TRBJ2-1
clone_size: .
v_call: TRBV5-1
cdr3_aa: CARRRDRVPAEQFF
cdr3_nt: TGCGCCAGGCGCCGGGACAGGGTGCCCGCTGAGCAGTTCTTC

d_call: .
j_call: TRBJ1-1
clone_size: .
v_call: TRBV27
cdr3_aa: CASSSLPGELNTEAFF
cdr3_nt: TGTGCCAGCAGTTCCCTCCCAGGGGAGCTGAACACTGAAGCTTTCTTT

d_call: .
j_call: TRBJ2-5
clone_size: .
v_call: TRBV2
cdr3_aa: CASRSNPGETQYF
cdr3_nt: TGTGCCAGCAGATCCAACCCGGGAGAGACCCAGTACTTC

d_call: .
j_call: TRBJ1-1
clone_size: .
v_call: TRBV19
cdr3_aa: CASSRRDNPLNTEAFF
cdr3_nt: TGTGCCAGTAGTCGCCGGGACAACCCCTTGAACACTGAAGCTTTCTTT

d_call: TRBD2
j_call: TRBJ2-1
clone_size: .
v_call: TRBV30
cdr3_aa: CAWSGSGGKYNEQFF
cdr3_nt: TGTGCCTGGAGTGGGAGCGGGGGGAAATACAATGAGCAGTTCTTC

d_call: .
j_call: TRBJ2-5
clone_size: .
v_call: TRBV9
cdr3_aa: CASSRRAREWGQETQYF
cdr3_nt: TGTGCCAGCAGCAGAAGGGCTCGGGAGTGGGGCCAAGAGACCCAGTACTTC

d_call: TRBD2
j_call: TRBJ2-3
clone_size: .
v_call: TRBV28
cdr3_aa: CASSLAGGTTDTQYF
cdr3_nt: TGTGCCAGCAGTCTAGCGGGGGGGACCACAGATACGCAGTATTTT